This T cell receptor beta chain was identified during a study of cytomegalovirus exposure and HLA in healthy donors listed by TCRdb under 2017. In the study overall: An earlier analysis of several hundred of the donors reported 250 to 350 Gb of sequence data and some 120 million unique TCR beta sequences from about 179 million T cells. An early release that covered several hundred HLA-typed donors contained about 300 gigabases of sequencing data and 80 million or so unique TCR sequences. Of the approximately 400 genotyped donors, over 70% fell in the genetic ancestry cluster associated with self-reported Caucasian donors. The study was designed to test whether signatures of past pathogen exposure could be identified by cataloging public T cell receptors. The T cell repertoires of 670 or so subjects were profiled by immunosequencing and related to cytomegalovirus serostatus. Along with the approximately 700-subject first cohort, a separate validation cohort of approximately 110 different subjects was used. To predict cytomegalovirus infection status, the study combined high-throughput TCR immunosequencing, statistical association of individual TCRs with disease status, and machine learning. A later analysis re-examined previously published TCR beta repertoires from about 670 donors and added high-resolution HLA genotyping to investigate patterns of TCR occurrence. The later analysis used no new phenotypic data to find candidate immune exposures, relying instead on TCR beta sequences and their occurrence across donors. An earlier analysis of 587 of the donors used high-throughput TCR beta sequencing to judge whether each TCR beta V gene segment behaved as functional or pseudogenic. Alongside the repertoire data, information on donor age, sex, ethnicity and CMV serostatus was compiled. A later genetic analysis used genome-wide SNP genotypes for about 65% of the 666 donors, treating that subset as a discovery cohort. Every repertoire in the discovery cohort had been generated on one and the same sequencing platform. HLA typing included class I and class II loci at four-digit resolution. The number of typed donors differed by locus: about 620-640 for A, B, C, DRB1 and DQB1; 500 to 550 for DQA1; fewer than 610 for DPA1; and 450 to 480 for DPB1. Because of strong linkage in the cohort, a few DR-DQ haplotypes were treated as single units for association and clustering. Among 300 to 500 genotyped donors of the cohort, an average of approximately 240,000 unique TCR beta nucleotide sequences was sequenced per donor, of which about 19% were non-productive. Results the study describes overall, beyond this receptor: In vitro tests confirmed that a few of the cytomegalovirus-associated TCR beta chains recognize cytomegalovirus antigens. A later analysis reported that several top co-occurrence clusters appeared linked to parvovirus B19, influenza, CMV and Epstein-Barr virus. Presence/absence analyses assumed roughly uniform sequencing depth across donors, an assumption that may not hold. Because counts were too low, about 18 rarely observed V segments, including chromosome 9 orphons, were left out of the earlier analysis of 500 to 650 of the donors. Compared with equally common non-associated chains, HLA-associated TCR beta chains in a later analysis were more clonally expanded and had lower generation probabilities. Some IMGT-functional V segments, including TRBV6-2 and TRBV6-3, could not be distinguished by the 87-base-pair reads and were therefore excluded. Immune exposure information for the cohort was limited to CMV serostatus. A later analysis found that most CMV-associated TCR beta chains appeared HLA-restricted, with HLA associations seemingly driven largely by CMV exposure. The authors suggested that the approach could potentially be generalized to other disease states and immunological phenotypes. The study gave a list of about 150 TCR beta chains associated with cytomegalovirus. In this cohort, only TCR beta chains were sequenced, and detectable features were limited by the absence of alpha or paired-chain data. Compared with the approximately 670-donor mean, donors in an Asian-associated ancestry cluster had fewer N-insertions in productive TCRs, according to a later genetic analysis. A later genetic analysis associated a missense DCLRE1C variant with V-gene and J-gene trimming of TCR beta chains, and an independent cohort replicated the association. In a later analysis, some 18,000 TCR beta sequences were associated with specific HLA alleles at a false discovery rate of 0.05. Linkage disequilibrium might explain the correlated functional status among segregating V segments, but an unknown experimental factor could not be ruled out. The classifier was reported to diagnose cytomegalovirus status with high specificity and sensitivity in both the original and validation cohorts. Most TCR sequences were observed very rarely across donors, whereas some public TCRs were present in many individuals. A further reported finding was that TCR beta sequences accurately predicted the HLA-A and HLA-B alleles for most subjects in the first cohort. Broadly in line with IMGT annotations, most TCR beta V segments showed up in productive rearrangements about 87% or about 30% of the time in an earlier analysis of some 590 of the donors. Because HLA typing was unavailable for some donors at each locus, only the typed subset was used in association tests. According to a later analysis, TCR association rates differed among HLA loci, with DRB1 alleles showing the most associated TCRs and HLA-C alleles showing the fewest. The sequencing pipeline was judged likely to have produced a cluster of highly shared sequence variants as a technical artifact. Strong co-occurrence of HLA alleles, especially DR and DQ, made assigning TCR associations to individual alleles difficult.

This clone was seen a handful of times. This clone's antigen is unknown. Base qualities are not recorded, but no much larger clone differs from it by a single base. The germline V gene encodes CDR1 SGHNT and CDR2 YYREEE (reference sequence). The germline V and J ends show losses of 0 bases and 4 bases respectively, and no gene match explains 4 bases of the junction. From cysteine to phenylalanine, the CDR3 is 15 amino acids long. Just CDR3 DNA is preserved here, 45 bases in frame from base 1. Receptors were amplified or captured by the immunoSEQ multiplex PCR assay. For the multiplex PCR, a mixture combining 60 forward primers for TCR Vbeta segments and 13 reverse primers for TCR Jbeta segments was used. Amplification of the CDR3 region of rearranged TCR beta genes was performed with a multiplex PCR assay on genomic DNA. The amplified TCR beta libraries were sequenced on the Illumina HiSeq System as 87-base-pair reads. From the authors' description of their analysis: A later analysis tallied around 87 million unique TCR beta chains across the 650 to 750 repertoires, and about 10 million of those chains were shared by two or more donors. Raw reads were error-corrected and collapsed into unique sequences by a nearest-neighbor algorithm in which closely related sequences were merged to remove PCR and sequencing errors. Alignment of CDR3 sequences to IMGT reference sequences was used to assign V, D and J gene segments. Each retained sequence needed at least a six-nucleotide match to both a V gene segment and a J gene segment. Rearrangements were called productive when the CDR3 lacked stop codons and stayed in frame with V and J; all others were non-productive. Following IMGT convention, CDR3 was defined as the stretch from the second conserved V-encoded cysteine up to the conserved J-encoded phenylalanine. In an earlier analysis of just under 600 of the donors, sequences lacking an unambiguous match to a single V gene segment were excluded. In an earlier analysis of 587 of the donors, V segments were called functional above 56.7% productive rearrangements and were called segregating when the between-donor standard deviation exceeded 5%. A statistical classification framework was built for diagnosing cytomegalovirus status from the catalog of TCR beta chain sequences. V and J gene assignment, in a later analysis, came from comparing TCR nucleotide sequences with IMGT/GENE-DB human TR gene sequences. Using the TCRdist pipeline, a later analysis assigned CDR3 sequences along with most-parsimonious VDJ recombination scenarios. In a later analysis, every TCR beta chain was defined by the combination of its CDR3 amino acid sequence and its V-gene family, and reads without a unique V-gene family were dropped. To address suspected cross-contamination and a sequencing artifact, a later analysis removed around 600 highly shared, low-generation-probability nucleotide sequences. In a later analysis, a clonal expansion index for each public chain was calculated from normalized within-repertoire ranks of inferred template counts. In a later analysis, generation probabilities were computed using a VDJ recombination model fitted to out-of-frame rearrangements, and the results were checked against IGoR. In a later analysis, hypergeometric tests were used to score TCR-TCR, TCR-HLA and TCR-CMV co-occurrence, with a repertoire-size bias correction applied to TCR pairs. False discovery rates were estimated in a later analysis by permuting HLA or CMV assignments 20 times. In a later analysis, co-occurring TCRs were grouped using DBSCAN, and TCRdist sequence similarity was added for clustering within HLA-allele-positive subsets. For co-occurrence clustering, repertoires with fewer than 30,000 or more than 120,000 public chains were excluded, along with a handful of repertoires with anomalous nucleotide sharing. The immuneACCESS repertoire file appears here via TCRdb, limited to in-frame rearrangements. These files lack a portion of the clones; in checked studies, under half of the deficit traces to unresolved V genes, and the cause of the others is not known. D and trimming come from the DNA, and the V and J calls and clone size come from that table. For this sample the table gives roughly 130,000 clones, of which roughly two thirds were detected only once. The top ten clonotypes cover roughly 1.6% of the sample.

The cohort comprised around 690 healthy bone marrow donors. Cohort members were all nominally healthy when sampled, although unrecorded immune exposures were likely present. The donor tested CMV seropositive, placing the donor among the 250 to 300 seropositive members of the cohort. A peripheral blood sample was provided by each donor, and peripheral blood mononuclear cells were used for TCR beta sequencing. The Qiagen DNeasy Blood Extraction Kit was used to extract genomic DNA from the blood cell samples. The source material was PBMCs. The V gene is TRBV5-4 and the J gene is TRBJ2-1, and TRBD2 aligns with 7 junction nucleotides. The receptor comes from a man in his thirties or forties in good health and CMV-seropositive. The base sequence is TGTGCCAGCAGCTTGGGACTAGCCATTTACAATGAGCAGTTCTTC. This gives the protein CASSLGLAIYNEQFF.